This entry is about one TCR beta chain. V was pared by 0 bases and J by 9 bases, with 9 bases between. The CDR3 extends over 13 amino acids. Germline assignment: CDR1 LGHDT and CDR2 YNNKEL (reference sequence). Original analysis: Quantification of nucleated cells was approximated via reference gene primer amplification. Assay: immunoSEQ multiplex PCR; the TCRdb copy retains only in-frame clones and omits some. For V, J and clone size, that table is used; D and trimming come from the DNA. The table has fewer than 200,000 clones, about 74% seen once. The data were obtained in a study of blood T cell repertoires in COVID-19.

V usage is TRBV3-1 (or the pseudogene TRBV3-2) and J usage is TRBJ2-1, with D possibly TRBD1 on 6 matching bases. The TCR sequence derives from a woman older than 75 with acute or convalescent COVID-19. The specimen sequenced was peripheral blood. DNA for the CDR3: TGTGCCAGCAGCCAAGATGGGGGCGGTGAGCAGTTCTTC. Encoded protein: CASSQDGGGEQFF.